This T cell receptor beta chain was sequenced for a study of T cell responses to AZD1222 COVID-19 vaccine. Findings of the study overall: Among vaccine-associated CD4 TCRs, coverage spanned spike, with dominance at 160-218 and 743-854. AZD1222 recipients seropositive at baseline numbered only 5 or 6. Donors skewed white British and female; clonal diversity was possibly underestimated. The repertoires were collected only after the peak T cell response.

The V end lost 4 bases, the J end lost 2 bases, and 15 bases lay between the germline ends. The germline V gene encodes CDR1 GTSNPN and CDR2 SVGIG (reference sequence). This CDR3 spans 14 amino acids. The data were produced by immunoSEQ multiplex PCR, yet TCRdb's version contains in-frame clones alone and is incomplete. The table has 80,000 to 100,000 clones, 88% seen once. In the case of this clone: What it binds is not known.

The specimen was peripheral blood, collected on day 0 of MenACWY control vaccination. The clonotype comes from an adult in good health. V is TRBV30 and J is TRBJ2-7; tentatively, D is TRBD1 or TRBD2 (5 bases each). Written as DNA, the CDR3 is TGTGCCTGGAATCGGGACCCACCAACCTACGAGCAGTACTTC. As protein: CAWNRDPPTYEQYF.